The 3 T cell receptor beta chains listed next were all sequenced from one sample in a study of shared clonotypes between healthy human individuals. Clones were read by immunoSEQ multiplex PCR, and TCRdb kept only the in-frame ones, dropping some. The data contain 2 million to 3 million clones, 93% of them singletons. Sequences were obtained from naive CD4+ T cells from PBMCs. Specified subset: CD45RA+ positively selected. The receptors come from a man aged 18 to 29 in good health. Some clones in this sample may be carry-over from other donors' samples.

The rearrangement uses TRBV2 and TRBJ2-1, with TRBD2 identical over 7 bases. V shed 7 bases and J 3 bases; nucleotides not matched to a gene: 12. Germline V gene lookup returns CDR1 SNHLY and CDR2 FYNNEI. This CDR3 has 16 amino acids. The chain's CDR3 is CASTRAPSGLYNEQFF. The DNA for the CDR3 is TGTGCCAGCACTAGAGCCCCTAGCGGACTCTACAATGAGCAGTTCTTC.

The gene calls are TRBV4-2 and TRBJ2-7; D is possibly TRBD2 (6 bases). V was cut by 4 bases and J by 1 base, with 17 bases left in between. This CDR3 is 16 amino acids long. Germline V CDR1 and CDR2: LGHNA, YNFKEQ. This CDR3 reads CASSRLGTPLSYEQYF. The DNA of the CDR3 is TGTGCCAGCAGCCGACTCGGGACTCCTCTTTCCTACGAGCAGTACTTC.

The genes are TRBV27 and TRBJ2-2; tentative D call: TRBD2 (6 bases). The germline V gene has CDR1 MNHEY and CDR2 SMNVEV (reference sequence). The CDR3 sequence is 15 residues long. The V end lost 4 bases, the J end lost 4 bases, and 13 bases lay between the germline ends. The CDR3 loop reads CASSSLARGTGELFF. The CDR3 coding sequence is TGTGCCAGCAGTTCCCTAGCGCGGGGCACCGGGGAGCTGTTTTTT.